This T cell receptor beta chain derives from a study of cytomegalovirus exposure and HLA in healthy donors. The CDR3 has 19 amino acids. With 1 base removed from V and 4 bases from J, the gap between germline ends came to 24 bases. From germline, CDR1 is MNHNS and CDR2 SASEGT. 13 Jbeta primers and 60 Vbeta primers were used for the PCR. Method: immunoSEQ multiplex PCR; TCRdb's copy keeps in-frame clones and lacks some. This table has about 130,000 clones, less than 85% appearing once. This sequence joins TRBV6-1 and TRBJ2-3, with D possibly being TRBD2 (6 bases). Sequenced material: PBMCs. This sequence was found in a woman aged 40-49 years in good health and CMV-seropositive. In DNA form, the CDR3 reads TGTGCCAGCAGTGAAGGTGGAGGGTCGGCAGACCGAGAAGCAGATACGCAGTATTTT. It codes for CASSEGGGSADREADTQYF.